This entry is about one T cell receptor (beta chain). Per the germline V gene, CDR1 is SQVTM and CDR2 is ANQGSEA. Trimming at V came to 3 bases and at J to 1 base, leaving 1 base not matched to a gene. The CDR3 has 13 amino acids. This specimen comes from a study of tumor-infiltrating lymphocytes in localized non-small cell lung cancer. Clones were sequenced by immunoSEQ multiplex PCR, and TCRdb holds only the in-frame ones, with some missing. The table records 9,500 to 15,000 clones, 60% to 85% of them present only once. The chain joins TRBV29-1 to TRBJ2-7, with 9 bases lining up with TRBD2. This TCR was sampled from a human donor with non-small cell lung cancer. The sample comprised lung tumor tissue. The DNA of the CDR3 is TGCAGCGTTGAGCGGGAGGGGTCCTACGAGCAGTACTTC. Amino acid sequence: CSVEREGSYEQYF.